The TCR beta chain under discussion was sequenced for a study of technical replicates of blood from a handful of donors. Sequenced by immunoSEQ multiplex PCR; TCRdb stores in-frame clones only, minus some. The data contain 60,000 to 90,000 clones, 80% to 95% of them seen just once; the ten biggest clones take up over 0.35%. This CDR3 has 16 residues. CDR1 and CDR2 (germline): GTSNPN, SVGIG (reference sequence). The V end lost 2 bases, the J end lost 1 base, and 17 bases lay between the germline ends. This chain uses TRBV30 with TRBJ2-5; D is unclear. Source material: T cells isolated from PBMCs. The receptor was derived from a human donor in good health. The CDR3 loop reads CAWSNPPRGAQETQYF. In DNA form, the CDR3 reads TGTGCCTGGAGTAACCCTCCCCGCGGAGCCCAAGAGACCCAGTACTTC. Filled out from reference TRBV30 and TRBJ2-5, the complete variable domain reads SQTIHQWPATLVQPVGSPLSLECTVEGTSNPNLYWYRQAAGRGLQLLFYSVGIGQISSEVPQNLSASRPQDRQFILSSKKLLLSDSGFYLCAWSNPPRGAQETQYFGPGTRLLVL.